The clone carrying this T cell receptor beta chain was seen only a few times. The repertoire was sequenced with immunoSEQ multiplex PCR; TCRdb's copy has only in-frame clones and lacks some. The table has 250,000 to 350,000 clones, around 85% seen once. This sample stems from a study of blood T cell repertoires in COVID-19. The V gene's germline CDR1 is MGHDK and CDR2 SYGVNS. Deletions cut 4 bases from V and 2 bases from J, with 14 bases between. This CDR3 is 16 amino acids long. V and J are TRBV25-1 and TRBJ2-2, with D perhaps matching TRBD2 (6 bases). This receptor was obtained from a woman younger than 45 who had recovered from COVID-19. Sequencing was performed on peripheral blood. The CDR3 reads CASSGRAGPNTGELFF. The CDR3, as DNA: TGTGCCAGCAGTGGAAGGGCGGGGCCTAACACCGGGGAGCTGTTTTTT.